Below are 21 T cell receptor beta chains sequenced from a single sample in a study of shared clonotypes between healthy human individuals. Sequencing used immunoSEQ multiplex PCR; TCRdb keeps in-frame clones, though not all of them. Of about 710,000 clones listed, approximately 73% are singletons. The source material was memory CD4+ T cells sorted from blood. The sample's subset: CD45RA-negative fraction. All receptors derive from a woman aged 25-40 years in good health.

Details on this clone: Sequence at one end of the junction differs from germline and may be a read error. V usage is TRBV29-1 and J usage is TRBJ1-2; TRBD1 aligns across 7 bases. CDR1 SQVTM and CDR2 ANQGSEA come from the germline V gene. The CDR3 spans 13 residues. This CDR3 reads CSVGTGVNFGYTF. The CDR3 nucleotides read TGCAGCGTTGGGACAGGCGTGAACTTTGGCTACACCTTC.

The V and J genes are TRBV7-2 and TRBJ2-1, with D possibly matching TRBD2 (5 bases). The V gene lost 3 bases and the J gene lost 7 bases, with 19 bases spanning the gap. The CDR3 contains 16 residues. Germline V gene data show CDR1 as SGHTA and CDR2 as FQGNSA. The CDR3 protein is CASSFSGLRTGNEQFF. CDR3 in DNA: TGTGCCAGCAGCTTTAGTGGGCTTCGGACGGGGAATGAGCAGTTCTTC.

This chain links TRBV4-1 with TRBJ2-1; D unclear. The CDR3 spans 14 residues. CDR1 is MGHRA and CDR2 is YSYEKL in the germline V gene. Trimming pared 1 base from V and 4 bases from J, leaving 8 bases between. This chain's CDR3 is CASSQGQPYNEQFF. CDR3 bases: TGCGCCAGCAGCCAAGGTCAACCGTACAATGAGCAGTTCTTC.

This sequence joins TRBV29-1 and TRBJ2-1; 8 bases line up with TRBD2. The CDR3 is 15 amino acids. From germline, CDR1 is SQVTM and CDR2 ANQGSEA. V was pared by 6 bases and J by 5 bases, with 12 bases of the junction left unmatched. The CDR3 spells CSVHPPSGPDNEQFF. The CDR3 DNA is TGCAGCGTCCATCCCCCTAGCGGGCCAGACAATGAGCAGTTCTTC.

This clone appeared a few times. V and J are TRBV5-4 and TRBJ2-1, with 16 bases identical to TRBD2. The CDR3 has 17 residues. Germline V gene data show CDR1 as SGHNT and CDR2 as YYREEE (reference sequence). V dropped 4 bases and J dropped 5; count of bases not matched to a gene: 6. CDR3 DNA sequence: TGTGCCAGCAGCCTGGGACTAGCGGGGGGGAGGCACAATGAGCAGTTCTTC. Amino acid sequence: CASSLGLAGGRHNEQFF.

This clone showed up just once. This chain links TRBV18 with TRBJ2-4, with 8 positions matching TRBD2. Germline CDR1 and CDR2: KGHSH and LQKENI. The trim removed 6 bases at V and 5 bases at J, leaving 9 bases unmatched. The CDR3 is made up of 15 amino acids. CDR3: CASSETGRGENIQYF. The CDR3 DNA follows: TGTGCCAGCTCCGAAACCGGGAGGGGAGAAAACATTCAGTACTTC.

The V gene is TRBV9, the J gene TRBJ1-5; D is perhaps TRBD1 (5 bases). The CDR3 sequence is 13 residues long. V was clipped by 0 bases and J by 7 bases, with 8 bases between them. From germline, CDR1 is SGDLS and CDR2 YYNGEE. DNA for the CDR3: TGTGCCAGCAGCGTAGGTTGGGGGCAGCCCCAGCATTTT. Amino acid sequence: CASSVGWGQPQHF.

The V gene is TRBV28, the J gene TRBJ2-7; 10 nucleotides match TRBD2. CDR3 size: 14 residues. Germline loops: CDR1 MDHEN, CDR2 SYDVKM. V shed 3 bases and J 7 bases; nucleotides not matched to a gene: 6. The CDR3, as DNA: TGTGCCAGCAGTTTTGAGAGCGGGAGGGGAGAGCAGTACTTC. Protein: CASSFESGRGEQYF.

This clone showed up just a few times. J is TRBJ1-5 and V is TRBV11-2, with D uncertain. The germline CDR1 and CDR2 sequences are SGHAT and FQNNGV. Trimming removed 3 bases at V and 3 bases at J, with 6 bases between. The CDR3 loop spans 13 amino acids. CDR3 sequence (DNA): TGTGCCAGCAGCTTTTTCCCCAATCAGCCCCAGCATTTT. Its protein is CASSFFPNQPQHF.

This rearrangement joins TRBV7-9 to TRBJ1-1; D call uncertain. The CDR3 has 14 residues. Trimming removed 0 bases at V and 7 bases at J, with 12 bases between. Germline-derived CDR1 and CDR2 are SEHNR and FQNEAQ (reference sequence). CDR3 in amino acids: CASSLAIRPFEAFF. Here the CDR3 DNA reads TGTGCCAGCAGCTTAGCGATCCGGCCGTTTGAAGCTTTCTTT.

CDR3 protein: CASSPRPASDPTDTQYF. In DNA, the CDR3 is TGTGCCAGCTCACCACGCCCTGCTAGCGACCCCACAGATACGCAGTATTTT. The rearrangement links TRBV18 to TRBJ2-3, with D possibly being TRBD2 (6 bases). This CDR3 comprises 17 residues. The germline gives CDR1 KGHSH, CDR2 LQKENI. The V end was cut by 1 base, the J end by 2 bases, with 16 bases between.

The chain combines TRBV19 with TRBJ2-7; 9 bases match TRBD1. This CDR3 has 14 residues. Germline assignment: CDR1 LNHDA and CDR2 SQIVND (reference sequence). Unmatched junction bases numbered 7, after V lost 7 bases and J lost 3 bases. DNA of the CDR3: TGTGCCAGTACTGGGACAGGGACAATCTACGAGCAGTACTTC. Protein sequence: CASTGTGTIYEQYF.

This rearrangement joins TRBV25-1 to TRBJ2-3; the D is unclear. V lost 1 base and J lost 2, with 10 bases in between. Germline V gene lookup returns CDR1 MGHDK and CDR2 SYGVNS. CDR3 size: 15 residues. CDR3 nucleotides: TGTGCCAGCAGTGAATCCCGCTTACTCACAGATACGCAGTATTTT. Translated: CASSESRLLTDTQYF. The full variable domain, completed using reference TRBV25-1 and TRBJ2-3, is EADIYQTPRYLVIGTGKKITLECSQTMGHDKMYWYQQDPGMELHLIHYSYGVNSTEKGDLSSESTVSRIRTEHFPLTLESARPSHTSQYLCASSESRLLTDTQYFGPGTRLTVL.

On this clone: Within the sample, other DNA sequences also encode this same CDR3. This chain connects TRBV2 to TRBJ1-5, with TRBD1 as a possible D gene (6 bases). The germline CDR1 and CDR2 sequences are SNHLY and FYNNEI. V was cut by 4 bases and J by 0 bases, with 16 bases left in between. The CDR3 extends over 17 amino acids. The CDR3 here is CASSAGGQSYSNQPQHF. Written as DNA, the CDR3 is TGTGCCAGCAGTGCGGGGGGGCAATCATATAGCAATCAGCCCCAGCATTTT.

This chain joins TRBV27 and TRBJ2-7; 15 bases match TRBD2. The CDR3 totals 15 residues. Germline V CDR1 and CDR2: MNHEY, SMNVEV (reference sequence). V shed 6 bases, J shed 2 bases, and the junction held 2 bases outside the gene matches. The chain's CDR3 is CASSRTSGGAYEQYF. The CDR3 coding sequence is TGTGCCAGCAGCCGGACTAGCGGGGGGGCCTACGAGCAGTACTTC.

The V and J genes are TRBV27 and TRBJ2-7; maybe TRBD1 (5 bases). Trimming cost V 5 bases and J 3 bases, with 11 bases left between them. There are 13 residues in the CDR3. CDR1 is MNHEY and CDR2 is SMNVEV in the germline V gene (reference sequence). In DNA, the CDR3 is TGTGCCAGCAGTCCGTTACAGGTCTACGAGCAGTACTTC. Its protein is CASSPLQVYEQYF.

The chain is built from TRBV11-2 and TRBJ2-7, with D perhaps matching TRBD1 (6 bases). V lost 0 bases to trimming and J lost 3 bases, with 9 bases between them. This CDR3 spans 14 amino acids. Looked up from germline, CDR1 is SGHAT and CDR2 is FQNNGV. The CDR3: CASSLDWTVYEQYF. CDR3 nucleotides: TGTGCCAGCAGCTTAGATTGGACAGTCTACGAGCAGTACTTC.

CDR3 nucleotides: TGTGCCAGCAGTTACTCGGGACAGGCGGACGATCAGCCCCAGCATTTT. It codes for CASSYSGQADDQPQHF. The rearrangement uses TRBV6-6 and TRBJ1-5, with 8 bases identical to TRBD1. J lost 5 bases, V lost 0 bases, and 6 bases had no gene match. CDR1 and CDR2 (germline): MNHNY, SVGAGI (reference sequence). CDR3 length: 16 residues.

The chain is built from TRBV19 and TRBJ1-1; 7 bases agree with TRBD1. V trimming: 0 bases; J trimming: 3 bases; junction bases outside the gene matches: 7. The CDR3 covers 16 residues. The germline V gene encodes CDR1 LNHDA and CDR2 SQIVND (reference sequence). The CDR3 nucleotides read TGTGCCAGTAGTATAGATAAGACAGGGAAGGACACTGAAGCTTTCTTT. Translating gives CASSIDKTGKDTEAFF.

This clone was counted a few times. The chain joins TRBV28 to TRBJ2-3; TRBD1 aligns across 9 bases. The CDR3 sequence is 16 residues long. Losses at the gene ends were 4 bases for V and 2 bases for J; bases not matched to a gene: 7. CDR1 is MDHEN and CDR2 is SYDVKM in the germline V gene. CDR3: CASSSVRDRVTDTQYF. DNA of the CDR3: TGTGCCAGCAGTTCTGTTCGGGACAGGGTCACAGATACGCAGTATTTT.

This chain uses TRBV29-1 with TRBJ2-1, with D unresolved. The CDR3 has 11 amino acids. Germline V lookup: CDR1 SQVTM, CDR2 ANQGSEA. The V and J ends lost 8 bases and 8 bases respectively, with 13 bases between them. CDR3 sequence: CSYSIAHEQFF. The CDR3 DNA sequence: TGCAGCTACAGCATAGCTCATGAGCAGTTCTTC.